Listed here are 31 T cell receptor beta chains from one sample, sequenced in a study of OX40 agonist ivuxolimab in advanced cancers. Only in-frame clones appear in the TCRdb table, and some are missing; sequencing was by immunoSEQ multiplex PCR. The profile shows just under 75,000 clones, more than 85% of them singletons. Specimen: CD4+ or CD8+ T cells sorted from blood, collected in a trial of the OX40 agonist ivuxolimab. The origin of the receptors is an adult with an advanced solid tumor such as melanoma, head and neck, liver or kidney cancer.

The J gene is TRBJ2-3, the V gene TRBV29-1; D ambiguous. The V gene's germline CDR1 is SQVTM and CDR2 ANQGSEA. Trimming took off 6 bases at V and 2 bases at J, with 21 bases between the two ends. This CDR3 spans 16 amino acids. DNA of the CDR3: TGCAGCGTGGCTCGGGTGAAGGGCCTACTCACAGATACGCAGTATTTT. It codes for CSVARVKGLLTDTQYF.

The chain joins TRBV14 to TRBJ1-2; D may be TRBD1 (5 bases). Germline V gives CDR1 SGHDN, CDR2 FVKESK. Trimming cost V 5 bases and J 7 bases, with 17 bases left between them. The CDR3 sequence is 14 residues long. Here the CDR3 reads CASSSLGTTGGYTF. DNA of the CDR3: TGTGCCAGCAGCTCGTTGGGGACGACGGGTGGCTACACCTTC.

This chain links TRBV5-8 with TRBJ2-1; 7 bases line up with TRBD1. Germline-derived CDR1 and CDR2 are SGHTS and YDEGEE. The CDR3 totals 14 residues. Unmatched junction bases numbered 13, after V lost 9 bases and J lost 7 bases. The CDR3 loop reads CATGERQGINEQFF. The CDR3 DNA reads as TGTGCCACCGGAGAGAGACAGGGTATTAATGAGCAGTTCTTC.

The rearrangement joins TRBV19 to TRBJ2-1, with 8 bases fitting TRBD2. The CDR3 runs 15 residues. CDR1 LNHDA and CDR2 SQIVND come from the germline V gene (reference sequence). The ends lost 9 bases at V and 6 bases at J; junction bases unmatched: 13. In nucleotides, the CDR3 is TGTGCCAGCACCCTCACTAGCGGCGGGGGCAATGAGCAGTTCTTC. This gives the protein CASTLTSGGGNEQFF.

The gene calls are TRBV7-9 and TRBJ1-5, with D unresolved. The V gene's germline CDR1 is SEHNR and CDR2 FQNEAQ (reference sequence). The CDR3 contains 12 residues. V lost 6 bases and J 5 bases, leaving 8 bases between the germline ends. The CDR3 nucleotides are TGTGCCAGCAGTAATGACCATCAGCCCCAGCATTTT. It specifies CASSNDHQPQHF.

The chain joins TRBV2 to TRBJ1-4; D call uncertain. Trimming shortened V by 7 bases and J by 8 bases, and 17 bases separated the two germline ends. There are 14 residues in the CDR3. The germline V gene has CDR1 SNHLY and CDR2 FYNNEI. The DNA of the CDR3 is TGTGCCAGCATCTCAGAGAGTTTCGGGGAAAAACTGTTTTTT. It encodes CASISESFGEKLFF. The whole variable domain, remainder taken from reference TRBV2 and TRBJ1-4, is EPEVTQTPSHQVTQMGQEVILRCVPISNHLYFYWYRQILGQKVEFLVSFYNNEISEKSEIFDDQFSVERPDGSNFTLKIRSTKLEDSAMYFCASISESFGEKLFFGSGTQLSVL.

This chain joins TRBV9 and TRBJ2-7; D may be TRBD1 (5 bases). Germline V lookup: CDR1 SGDLS, CDR2 YYNGEE. The germline V and J ends were trimmed by 0 bases and 5 bases, with 15 bases remaining between them. The CDR3 totals 15 residues. The CDR3 coding sequence is TGTGCCAGCAGCGTAGGGGAAGGGGCTAGTGACGAGCAGTACTTC. This encodes CASSVGEGASDEQYF.

This clone turned up a few times. This chain connects TRBV25-1 to TRBJ1-1; 8 bases match TRBD1. The CDR3 covers 16 residues. CDR1 is MGHDK and CDR2 is SYGVNS in the germline V gene. Losses at the gene ends were 2 bases for V and 0 bases for J; bases not matched to a gene: 5. The CDR3 here is CASSEGQGVMNTEAFF. In DNA form, the CDR3 reads TGTGCCAGCAGTGAAGGACAGGGAGTAATGAACACTGAAGCTTTCTTT.

The rearrangement joins TRBV10-3 to TRBJ2-3; 9 positions match TRBD2. The trim removed 8 bases at V and 1 base at J, leaving 4 bases unmatched. CDR1 and CDR2 from the germline V gene are ENHRY and SYGVKD. The CDR3 covers 14 residues. CDR3 region: CAIGAGGGTDTQYF. For the CDR3, the DNA is TGTGCCATCGGAGCGGGAGGCGGCACAGATACGCAGTATTTT.

J is TRBJ1-1 and V is TRBV28; 9 nucleotides agree with TRBD1. Unmatched junction bases numbered 7, after V lost 6 bases and J lost 5 bases. The CDR3 sequence is 14 residues long. Germline-derived CDR1 and CDR2 are MDHEN and SYDVKM. DNA for the CDR3: TGTGCCAGCAGCCCGGGACAGGGTAGGACTGAAGCTTTCTTT. Translation gives CASSPGQGRTEAFF. The full variable domain, rest sourced from reference TRBV28 and TRBJ1-1, is DVKVTQSSRYLVKRTGEKVFLECVQDMDHENMFWYRQDPGLGLRLIYFSYDVKMKEKGDIPEGYSVSREKKERFSLILESASTNQTSMYLCASSPGQGRTEAFFGQGTRLTVV.

The chain combines TRBV23-1 with TRBJ1-1, with TRBD1 as a possible D gene (5 bases). TRBV23-1 is designated an ORF whose function remains uncertain. The CDR3 runs 20 residues. V lost 2 bases to trimming and J lost 2 bases, with 27 bases between them. CDR3 sequence (DNA): TGCGCCAGCAGTCAACGTAGGCTAGTCAAACTAAGACGGACAAACACTGAAGCTTTCTTT. Its protein product is CASSQRRLVKLRRTNTEAFF.

V usage is TRBV11-2 and J usage is TRBJ1-6; perhaps TRBD1 as D (6 bases). Germline V gene data show CDR1 as SGHAT and CDR2 as FQNNGV. The CDR3 consists of 15 residues. V was pared by 2 bases and J by 7 bases, with 12 bases between. The CDR3 DNA reads TGTGCCAGCAGCTTAAGCGACAGGTGGAATTCACCCCTCCACTTT. Translation: CASSLSDRWNSPLHF. The full variable domain, rest sourced from reference TRBV11-2 and TRBJ1-6, is EAGVAQSPRYKIIEKRQSVAFWCNPISGHATLYWYQQILGQGPKLLIQFQNNGVVDDSQLPKDRFSAERLKGVDSTLKIQPAKLEDSAVYLCASSLSDRWNSPLHFGNGTRLTVT.

This chain connects TRBV18 to TRBJ2-1; 7 nucleotides match TRBD1. The CDR3 contains 14 residues. Germline lookup yields CDR1 KGHSH and CDR2 LQKENI. Losses at the gene ends were 5 bases for V and 8 bases for J; bases not matched to a gene: 9. CDR3 protein: CASSKGAVVDEQFF. In DNA form, the CDR3 reads TGTGCCAGCTCAAAGGGGGCAGTGGTGGATGAGCAGTTCTTC.

A single count supports this clone. The V and J genes are TRBV28 and TRBJ2-5; maybe TRBD2 (5 bases). The germline V gene has CDR1 MDHEN and CDR2 SYDVKM. The CDR3 is 12 residues long. V dropped 8 bases and J dropped 7 bases, with 14 bases sitting between them. CDR3 residues: CASHPGSGTQYF. CDR3 in DNA: TGTGCCAGCCACCCGGGATCGGGGACCCAGTACTTC.

The chain recombines TRBV5-1 with TRBJ1-3, with 9 bases that match TRBD1. V lost 4 bases and J lost 1; bases outside the gene matches: 3. The CDR3 runs to 15 residues. Germline-derived CDR1 and CDR2 are SGHRS and YFSETQ. CDR3 sequence: CASSPGQGSGNTIYF. For the CDR3, the DNA is TGCGCCAGCAGCCCTGGACAGGGGTCTGGAAACACCATATATTTT.

The rearrangement links TRBV7-6 to TRBJ1-1; the match to TRBD1 covers 7 bases. CDR1 is SGHVS, CDR2 FNYEAQ, per germline. V shed 5 bases, J shed 0 bases, and the junction held 0 bases outside the gene matches. CDR3 length: 13 amino acids. The CDR3 protein is CASSQGVNTEAFF. CDR3 bases: TGTGCCAGCAGCCAGGGGGTGAACACTGAAGCTTTCTTT. The full variable domain, completed using reference TRBV7-6 and TRBJ1-1, is GAGVSQSPRYKVTKRGQDVALRCDPISGHVSLYWYRQALGQGPEFLTYFNYEAQQDKSGLPNDRFSAERPEGSISTLTIQRTEQRDSAMYRCASSQGVNTEAFFGQGTRLTVV.

This chain links TRBV6-1 with TRBJ2-2, with 9 bases identical to TRBD1. The length of the CDR3 is 15 residues. In germline, CDR1 is MNHNS, CDR2 SASEGT. Trimming removed 6 bases from V and 7 bases from J; junction bases left unmatched: 9. CDR3 amino acids: CASRDQGQGGGELFF. Written as DNA, the CDR3 is TGTGCCAGCAGGGATCAGGGACAGGGTGGCGGGGAGCTGTTTTTT.

This CDR3 is CASSLGRDNHYEQYF. DNA of the CDR3: TGTGCCAGCAGCTTAGGCCGGGACAACCACTACGAGCAGTACTTC. This rearrangement joins TRBV11-2 to TRBJ2-7; a weak D match, TRBD1 (6 bases). CDR1 SGHAT and CDR2 FQNNGV come from the germline V gene. The CDR3 has 15 amino acids. Trimming left V 1 base short and J 3 bases short, with 13 bases between. Full variable domain (rest looked up from reference TRBV11-2 and TRBJ2-7): EAGVAQSPRYKIIEKRQSVAFWCNPISGHATLYWYQQILGQGPKLLIQFQNNGVVDDSQLPKDRFSAERLKGVDSTLKIQPAKLEDSAVYLCASSLGRDNHYEQYFGPGTRLTVT.

This clone was found a few times. CDR3 residues: CASRRLADLSEQFF. In DNA form, the CDR3 reads TGCGCCAGCAGGCGACTAGCGGATCTCAGTGAGCAGTTCTTC. V usage is TRBV4-1 and J usage is TRBJ2-1; 9 bases are shared with TRBD2. Germline CDR1 and CDR2: MGHRA and YSYEKL. V lost 6 bases to trimming and J lost 9 bases; unmatched junction nucleotides: 9. The CDR3 is made up of 14 amino acids.

V is TRBV6-4 and J is TRBJ2-1; the match to TRBD2 covers 8 bases. The CDR3 covers 21 residues. V was clipped by 0 bases and J by 0 bases; unmatched bases: 16. In germline, CDR1 is MRHNA, CDR2 SNTAGT. Here the CDR3 reads CASSDSIFREGFLSSYNEQFF. The DNA of the CDR3 is TGTGCCAGCAGTGACTCGATTTTCCGGGAGGGTTTTCTGAGCTCCTACAATGAGCAGTTCTTC.

The CDR3 sequence: CASSPYRGIDEQYF. The CDR3, as DNA: TGTGCCAGCAGCCCCTACAGGGGAATCGACGAGCAGTACTTC. This sequence joins TRBV5-5 and TRBJ2-7, with 7 positions matching TRBD1. The CDR3 is 14 amino acids. Germline V gene data show CDR1 as SGHKS and CDR2 as YYEKEE (reference sequence). Unmatched junction bases numbered 9, after V lost 4 bases and J lost 5 bases. Looking up the rest from reference TRBV5-5 and TRBJ2-7 gives the full variable domain: DAGVTQSPTHLIKTRGQQVTLRCSPISGHKSVSWYQQVLGQGPQFIFQYYEKEERGRGNFPDRFSARQFPNYSSELNVNALLLGDSALYLCASSPYRGIDEQYFGPGTRLTVT.

This clone was recorded once. The V and J genes are TRBV6-1 and TRBJ1-2; 8 nucleotides line up with TRBD1. The V gene end was trimmed by 3 bases and the J gene end by 5 bases; junction bases not matched to a gene: 2. The CDR3 runs 13 residues. Germline V gene lookup returns CDR1 MNHNS and CDR2 SASEGT. CDR3 bases: TGTGCCAGCAGTGAGACAGGGGATTATGGCTACACCTTC. Its protein product is CASSETGDYGYTF.

V usage is TRBV10-1 and J usage is TRBJ2-1; TRBD2 matches 7 bases. The CDR3 extends over 16 amino acids. CDR1 and CDR2 from the germline V gene are WNHNN and SYGVQD (reference sequence). V shed 3 bases and J 2 bases; nucleotides not matched to a gene: 7. CDR3 nucleotide sequence: TGCGCCAGCAGTGACCTACTAGCGCCCCCCTACAATGAGCAGTTCTTC. It translates to CASSDLLAPPYNEQFF.

The CDR3 DNA reads TGTGCCAGCAGATCAGGACAGGGTTACACTGAAGCTTTCTTT. Residues: CASRSGQGYTEAFF. This chain connects TRBV6-6 to TRBJ1-1; 8 bases agree with TRBD1. The CDR3 extends over 14 amino acids. Germline values: CDR1 MNHNY, CDR2 SVGAGI (reference sequence). The J segment lost 3 bases and the V segment lost 6 bases, leaving 6 bases of the junction unmatched.

The chain carries TRBV19 and TRBJ2-6, with 9 bases matching TRBD2. J lost 0 bases, V lost 0 bases, and 3 bases had no gene match. This CDR3 comprises 18 residues. CDR1 is LNHDA, CDR2 SQIVND, per germline (reference sequence). The CDR3 spells CASSIDLAGISGANVLTF. CDR3 in DNA: TGTGCCAGTAGTATAGATCTAGCGGGAATCTCTGGGGCCAACGTCCTGACTTTC.

The chain employs TRBV11-3 and TRBJ2-7; unclear D gene. Looked up from germline, CDR1 is SGHNT and CDR2 is YENEEA. The CDR3 is 13 residues long. V lost 1 base and J 0 bases, leaving 4 bases between the germline ends. The CDR3 here is CASSLAYSYEQYF. CDR3 nucleotide sequence: TGTGCCAGCAGCTTAGCCTACTCCTACGAGCAGTACTTC.

The chain recombines TRBV19 with TRBJ2-7, with 7 bases that match TRBD2. J was trimmed by 0 bases and V by 3 bases; bases with no gene match: 5. This CDR3 spans 15 amino acids. Germline-derived CDR1 and CDR2 are LNHDA and SQIVND (reference sequence). In DNA, the CDR3 is TGTGCCAGTAGTATTGGTGGGACTATCTCCTACGAGCAGTACTTC. Encoded protein: CASSIGGTISYEQYF.

This chain links TRBV19 with TRBJ1-3; no reliable D call. Looked up from germline, CDR1 is LNHDA and CDR2 is SQIVND (reference sequence). The CDR3 is made up of 12 amino acids. Here the CDR3 DNA reads TGTTCTGCGATCAGCTCTGGAAACACCATATATTTT. It encodes CSAISSGNTIYF. The whole variable domain, filled in from reference TRBV19 and TRBJ1-3, reads DGGITQSPKYLFRKEGQNVTLSCEQNLNHDAMYWYRQDPGQGLRLIYYSQIVNDFQKGDIAEGYSVSREKKESFPLTVTSAQKNPTAFYLCSAISSGNTIYFGEGSWLTVV.

This chain joins TRBV5-1 and TRBJ2-7, with 13 nucleotides matching TRBD2. The V gene's germline CDR1 is SGHRS and CDR2 YFSETQ. The CDR3 loop spans 17 amino acids. The V gene end was trimmed by 0 bases and the J gene end by 3 bases; junction bases not matched to a gene: 6. CDR3 bases: TGCGCCAGCAGCTTGGGGACTAGCGGGAGTATTCGCTACGAGCAGTACTTC. Its protein product is CASSLGTSGSIRYEQYF.

The genes are TRBV5-6 and TRBJ2-1; 7 bases map to TRBD2. With V trimmed by 4 bases and J by 6 bases, 13 bases remained unmatched. The CDR3 spans 16 residues. Germline CDR1 is SGHDT and CDR2 is YYEEEE. The CDR3 loop is CASSLLGAGLINEQFF. CDR3 bases: TGTGCCAGCAGCCTACTGGGAGCGGGACTTATCAATGAGCAGTTCTTC. The full variable domain, completed using reference TRBV5-6 and TRBJ2-1, is DAGVTQSPTHLIKTRGQQVTLRCSPKSGHDTVSWYQQALGQGPQFIFQYYEEEERQRGNFPDRFSGHQFPNYSSELNVNALLLGDSALYLCASSLLGAGLINEQFFGPGTRLTVL.

The gene calls are TRBV11-2 and TRBJ2-1, with 8 bases that match TRBD1. The CDR3 spans 15 residues. Looked up from germline, CDR1 is SGHAT and CDR2 is FQNNGV. Germline trimming cut 5 bases from V and 4 bases from J; bases unmatched to any gene: 7. The CDR3 region has the DNA TGTGCCAGCAGCCAATCCAGGGGGCGTTACAATGAGCAGTTCTTC. It specifies CASSQSRGRYNEQFF.